This TCR beta chain was sequenced during a study of T cell responses to AZD1222 COVID-19 vaccine. Regarding the study as a whole: Of spike-specific TCRs, nearly half reportedly target regions left unmutated in variants. Spike as a whole was targeted by vaccine-associated CD4 TCRs, dominant at 160-218 and 743-854. Just a handful of AZD1222 recipients were seropositive at baseline.

Worth noting for this clone: Its target is not known.

The repertoire was sequenced with immunoSEQ multiplex PCR; TCRdb's copy has only in-frame clones and lacks some. The data contain about 110,000 clones, approximately 89% of them singletons. Sequencing used peripheral blood, obtained on day 0 of MenACWY control vaccination. The sequence derives from an adult in good health.

CDR3 sequence reads: CASSPRDSANYGYTF. The CDR3 DNA follows: TGTGCCAGCTCACCACGGGACAGCGCTAACTATGGCTACACCTTC. This chain links TRBV18 with TRBJ1-2; 7 positions agree with TRBD1. This CDR3 comprises 15 residues. V lost 1 base and J lost 0; bases outside the gene matches: 2. Germline CDR1 KGHSH, CDR2 LQKENI.